This is a list of T cell receptor beta chains from one sample in a study of memory CD8 T cells in hepatitis C reinfection. Data came from immunoSEQ multiplex PCR; TCRdb stores just in-frame clones and leaves some out. Among about 47,000 clones listed, roughly 88% were seen once. The material sequenced was naive CD8+ T cells sorted from blood. Source of these receptors: a man aged 18-30 years with hepatitis C virus infection. CDR3s include the opening cysteine and the closing phenylalanine or tryptophan. The D gene is left open where the match is weak. Part of the rows lack a size; the others show once, few, many or a class for expanded clones.

v_gene	j_gene	abundance	d_gene	CDR3aa	CDR3nt
TRBV4-1	TRBJ2-7	once	TRBD2	CASSHQTSGAYEQYF	TGCGCCAGCAGCCATCAGACTAGCGGGGCCTACGAGCAGTACTTC
TRBV7-7	TRBJ2-1	NA	NA	CASSLGRQGYNEQFF	TGTGCTAGCAGCTTAGGTAGGCAGGGTTACAATGAGCAGTTCTTC
TRBV7-9	TRBJ1-5	NA	NA	CASSLGPEQGDDSNQPQHF	TGTGCCAGCAGCTTAGGTCCGGAACAGGGCGACGATAGCAATCAGCCCCAGCATTTT
TRBV5-1	TRBJ2-3	NA	TRBD1	CASSLAGGQGTDTQYF	TGCGCCAGCAGCTTGGCCGGGGGACAGGGGACAGATACGCAGTATTTT
TRBV6-5	TRBJ1-2	once	NA	CASMEGDNYGYTF	TGTGCCAGCATGGAAGGGGATAACTATGGCTACACCTTC
TRBV9	TRBJ2-3	NA	TRBD1	CASSADRVTDTQYF	TGTGCCAGCAGCGCCGACAGGGTTACAGATACGCAGTATTTT
TRBV7-9	TRBJ1-6	NA	NA	CASSLGPTSSYNSPLHF	TGTGCCAGCAGCTTAGGTCCCACGAGCTCCTATAATTCACCCCTCCACTTT
TRBV13	TRBJ2-7	NA	NA	CASSSYRENHYEQYF	TGTGCCAGCAGCTCGTACAGGGAAAACCACTACGAGCAGTACTTC
TRBV9	TRBJ1-6	NA	NA	CASSVEGLNNSPLHF	TGTGCCAGCAGCGTAGAGGGACTCAATAATTCACCCCTCCACTTT
TRBV6-1	TRBJ1-1	NA	NA	CASSKGELEAFF	TGTGCCAGCAGCAAGGGGGAACTTGAAGCTTTCTTT
TRBV5-6	TRBJ2-3	few	TRBD2	CASSLGLAGFTDTQYF	TGTGCCAGCAGCCTAGGACTAGCGGGGTTTACAGATACGCAGTATTTT
TRBV4-1	TRBJ1-2	NA	NA	CASRAGAGDGYTF	TGCGCCAGCAGGGCCGGAGCAGGGGACGGCTACACCTTC
TRBV29-1	TRBJ2-1	NA	TRBD2	CSVDRTSVNEQFF	TGCAGCGTTGACAGGACTAGCGTGAATGAGCAGTTCTTC
TRBV5-1	TRBJ1-2	NA	NA	CASSLAVNYGYTF	TGCGCCAGCAGCTTGGCAGTCAACTATGGCTACACCTTC
TRBV28	TRBJ2-7	NA	NA	CASSLPTSRSSYEQYF	TGTGCCAGCAGTTTACCCACTAGCAGGAGCTCCTACGAGCAGTACTTC
TRBV7-9	TRBJ2-3	NA	TRBD1	CASSFHTGADTQYF	TGTGCCAGCAGCTTCCATACAGGGGCAGATACGCAGTATTTT
TRBV6-6	TRBJ1-4	NA	TRBD1	CASSYGTDNEKLFF	TGTGCCAGCAGTTATGGGACAGATAATGAAAAACTGTTTTTT
TRBV18	TRBJ2-3	NA	TRBD1	CASSPPPDRGTSTDTQYF	TGTGCCAGCTCACCACCCCCGGACAGGGGTACCTCCACAGATACGCAGTATTTT
TRBV7-3	TRBJ2-1	NA	NA	CASSFTTGQYNEQFF	TGTGCCAGCAGCTTCACAACAGGACAGTACAATGAGCAGTTCTTC
TRBV27	TRBJ2-7	NA	NA	CASSFRVDYEQYF	TGTGCCAGCAGTTTTCGAGTTGACTACGAGCAGTACTTC
TRBV9	TRBJ2-1	NA	TRBD2	CASSLSGSSYNEQFF	TGTGCCAGCAGCCTCAGCGGGAGCTCCTACAATGAGCAGTTCTTC
TRBV4-3	TRBJ2-2	once	TRBD1	CASSQPGQGVTGELFF	TGCGCCAGCAGCCAACCGGGACAGGGGGTAACCGGGGAGCTGTTTTTT
TRBV19	TRBJ2-1	NA	TRBD2	CASSPGLATYNEQFF	TGTGCCAGTAGTCCGGGACTAGCGACCTACAATGAGCAGTTCTTC
TRBV6-6	TRBJ1-5	few	NA	CASSSSGAQPQHF	TGTGCCAGCAGTTCGAGCGGGGCTCAGCCCCAGCATTTT
TRBV4-1	TRBJ1-1	few	NA	CASSHTGTEAFF	TGCGCCAGCAGCCACACCGGGACTGAAGCTTTCTTT
TRBV7-9	TRBJ1-1	once	NA	CASSFPGTEAFF	TGTGCCAGCAGCTTTCCGGGGACTGAAGCTTTCTTT
TRBV7-6	TRBJ2-5	NA	TRBD2	CASSRTSGGQETQYF	TGTGCCAGCAGCAGGACTAGCGGGGGCCAAGAGACCCAGTACTTC
TRBV7-3	TRBJ2-3	NA	NA	CASSLLSDTQYF	TGTGCCAGCAGCTTACTGAGCGATACGCAGTATTTT
TRBV6-5	TRBJ1-3	NA	NA	CASSYSGGGNTIYF	TGTGCCAGCAGTTACTCCGGCGGTGGAAACACCATATATTTT
TRBV5-4	TRBJ2-1	NA	NA	CASSLEQGLSYNEQFF	TGTGCCAGCAGCTTGGAACAGGGATTATCCTACAATGAGCAGTTCTTC
TRBV4-1	TRBJ1-4	few	NA	CASSQFPGSGGEKLFF	TGCGCCAGCAGCCAGTTCCCGGGTTCGGGGGGAGAAAAACTGTTTTTT
TRBV9	TRBJ2-1	NA	TRBD2	CASSPLTSGSYNEQFF	TGTGCCAGCAGCCCCCTCACTAGCGGGTCCTACAATGAGCAGTTCTTC
TRBV7-9	TRBJ1-1	once	NA	CASSLAGGQGPNTEAFF	TGTGCCAGCAGCTTAGCGGGGGGGCAGGGACCCAACACTGAAGCTTTCTTT
TRBV28	TRBJ1-5	NA	NA	CASSHAASGSQPQHF	TGTGCCAGCAGCCATGCGGCGAGCGGGAGTCAGCCCCAGCATTTT
TRBV6-5	TRBJ2-2	NA	NA	CASSYSPSGTGELFF	TGTGCCAGCAGTTACTCCCCGTCGGGGACCGGGGAGCTGTTTTTT
TRBV10-3	TRBJ1-1	NA	NA	CAISESGGGEAFF	TGTGCCATCAGTGAGTCAGGGGGGGGTGAGGCTTTCTTT
TRBV4-1	TRBJ2-1	NA	NA	CASSQEGQTPYNEQFF	TGCGCCAGCAGCCAAGAGGGACAAACCCCCTACAATGAGCAGTTCTTC
TRBV27	TRBJ1-2	NA	TRBD1	CASSRQGDNYGYTF	TGTGCCAGCAGTCGACAGGGCGATAACTATGGCTACACCTTC
TRBV7-9	TRBJ2-5	NA	TRBD2	CASSVSGVGEAQYF	TGTGCCAGCAGCGTTAGCGGGGTGGGGGAGGCCCAGTACTTC
TRBV9	TRBJ2-3	once	TRBD2	CASSVATRLAGGPDTQYF	TGTGCCAGCAGCGTAGCCACTCGACTAGCGGGGGGGCCGGATACGCAGTATTTT
TRBV4-1	TRBJ2-3	NA	TRBD1	CASSQGTGLHTQYF	TGCGCCAGCAGCCAAGGGACAGGGTTGCATACGCAGTATTTT
TRBV6-4	TRBJ2-1	few	NA	CASSDSMEGNEQFF	TGTGCCAGCAGTGACTCGATGGAGGGGAATGAGCAGTTCTTC
TRBV9	TRBJ1-4	NA	NA	CASSPHGGPTNEKLFF	TGTGCCAGCAGCCCTCACGGGGGGCCCACTAATGAAAAACTGTTTTTT